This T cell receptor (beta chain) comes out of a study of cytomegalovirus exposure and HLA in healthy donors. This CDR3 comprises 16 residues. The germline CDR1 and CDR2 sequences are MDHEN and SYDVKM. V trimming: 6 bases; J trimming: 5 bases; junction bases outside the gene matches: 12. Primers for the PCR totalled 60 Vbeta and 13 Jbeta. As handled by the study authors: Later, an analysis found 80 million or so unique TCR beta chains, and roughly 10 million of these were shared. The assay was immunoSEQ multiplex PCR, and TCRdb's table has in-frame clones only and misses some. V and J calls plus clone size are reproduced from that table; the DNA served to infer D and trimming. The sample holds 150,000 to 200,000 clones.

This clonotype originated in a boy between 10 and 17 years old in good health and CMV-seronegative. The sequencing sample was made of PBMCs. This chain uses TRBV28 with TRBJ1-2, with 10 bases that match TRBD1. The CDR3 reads CASSYNGGTGEYGYTF. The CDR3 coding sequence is TGTGCCAGCAGCTACAATGGCGGGACAGGGGAATATGGCTACACCTTC.